These 2 T cell receptor beta chains share one sample of origin, sequenced in a study of T-cell reconstitution after alpha-beta-depleted transplantation in children. Preparation of the TCRbeta library involved a method that used unique molecular identifiers. TCRdb ran MiXCR on the PCR reads and lists one entry per CDR3 protein. This sample carries 500,000 or so distinct CDR3 sequences, 9.5% to 12% of them seen once, and the ten largest clones take approximately 15%. The input for sequencing was PBMCs, mostly from graft donor cells, taken 180 days after TCRalphabeta/CD19-depleted stem cell transplant. The source is a female patient aged 2 to 10 who had a stem cell transplant for aplastic anemia, so the T cells may come from the graft donor.

This clonotype was seen repeatedly, ten times or more. The chain couples TRBV5-4 to TRBJ1-2; no clear D. The CDR3 has 15 residues. V was trimmed by 0 bases and J by 2 bases, leaving 11 bases between them. Germline loops: CDR1 SGHNT, CDR2 YYREEE (reference sequence). CDR3 sequence (DNA): TGTGCCAGCAGCTTGGCGGCAGAGTGGAACTATGGCTACACCTTC. As protein: CASSLAAEWNYGYTF.

This chain joins TRBV7-8 and TRBJ2-1; tentative D call: TRBD1 (6 bases). The CDR3 loop spans 15 amino acids. Between the trimmed V and J ends, which lost 3 bases and 1 base, there was a span of 10 bases. Germline CDR1 is SGHVS and CDR2 is FQNEAQ. In DNA form, the CDR3 reads TGTGCCAGCAGCTTTGGGACACTTTCCTACAATGAGCAGTTCTTC. This gives the protein CASSFGTLSYNEQFF.